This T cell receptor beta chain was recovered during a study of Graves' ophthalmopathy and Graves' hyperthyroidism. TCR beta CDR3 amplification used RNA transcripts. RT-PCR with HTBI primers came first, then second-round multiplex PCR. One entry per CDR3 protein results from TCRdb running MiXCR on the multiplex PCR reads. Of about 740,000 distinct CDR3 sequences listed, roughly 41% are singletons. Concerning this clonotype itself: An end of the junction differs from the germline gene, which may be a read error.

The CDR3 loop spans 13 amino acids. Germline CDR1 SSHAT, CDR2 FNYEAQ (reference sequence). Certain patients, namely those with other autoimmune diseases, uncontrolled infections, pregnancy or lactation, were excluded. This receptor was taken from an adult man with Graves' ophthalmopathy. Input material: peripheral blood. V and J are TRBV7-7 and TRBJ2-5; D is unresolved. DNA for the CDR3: TGTGCTAGCAGAGCTAGTTACCAAGAGACCCAGTACTTC. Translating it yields CASRASYQETQYF. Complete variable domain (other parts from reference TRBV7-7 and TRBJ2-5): GAGVSQSPRYKVTKRGQDVTLRCDPISSHATLYWYQQALGQGPEFLTYFNYEAQPDKSGLPSDRFSAERPEGSISTLTIQRTEQRDSAMYRCASRASYQETQYFGPGTRLLVL.